The clone carrying this T cell receptor (beta chain) was seen only once. Sequencing was performed with immunoSEQ multiplex PCR; in TCRdb, only in-frame clones are kept and a portion is missing. The repertoire holds 30,000 to 40,000 clones, with roughly 78% as singletons. There are 15 residues in the CDR3. V gave up 1 base and J gave up 0 bases, with 9 bases separating them. The germline CDR1 and CDR2 sequences are SGHKS and YYEKEE (reference sequence). The data originate from a study of T cells in tumors after PD-1 blockade. This TCR was recovered from a human donor with basal cell carcinoma. The material was PBMCs, obtained before anti-PD-1 treatment. This chain links TRBV5-5 with TRBJ2-3; D is possibly TRBD1 (5 bases). The chain's CDR3 is CASSLQGFSTDTQYF. CDR3 DNA sequence: TGTGCCAGCAGCTTGCAGGGTTTTAGCACAGATACGCAGTATTTT.